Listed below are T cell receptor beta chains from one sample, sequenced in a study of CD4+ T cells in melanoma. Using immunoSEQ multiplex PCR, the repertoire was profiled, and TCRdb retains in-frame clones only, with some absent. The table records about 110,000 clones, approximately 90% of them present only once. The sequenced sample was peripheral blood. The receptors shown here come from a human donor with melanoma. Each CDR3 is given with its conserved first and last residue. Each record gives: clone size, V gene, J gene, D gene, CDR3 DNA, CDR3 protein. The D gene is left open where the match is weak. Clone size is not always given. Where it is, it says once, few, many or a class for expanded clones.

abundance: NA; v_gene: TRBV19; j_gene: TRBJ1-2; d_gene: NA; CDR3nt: TGTGCCCTGAGGACCGGCCTATTTGGCTACACCTTC; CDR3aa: CALRTGLFGYTF
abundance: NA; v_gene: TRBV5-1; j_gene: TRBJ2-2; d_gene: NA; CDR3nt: TGCGCCAGCAGCCCGAAGGTACTCGATAACACCGGGGAGCTGTTTTTT; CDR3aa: CASSPKVLDNTGELFF
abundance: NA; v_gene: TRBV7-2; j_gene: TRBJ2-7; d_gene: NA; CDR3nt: TGTGCCAGCAGCTCCCGCCTGGGTGAAGAGGAGCAGTACTTC; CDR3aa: CASSSRLGEEEQYF
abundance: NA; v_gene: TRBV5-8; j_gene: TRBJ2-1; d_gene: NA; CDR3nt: TGTGCCAGCAGCTTGACCACGGGCGCTGAGCAGTTCTTC; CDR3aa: CASSLTTGAEQFF
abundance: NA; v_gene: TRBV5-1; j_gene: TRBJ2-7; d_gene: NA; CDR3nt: TGCGCCAGCACCGACCCGAGGGGGGGCTACGAGCAGTACTTC; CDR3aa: CASTDPRGGYEQYF
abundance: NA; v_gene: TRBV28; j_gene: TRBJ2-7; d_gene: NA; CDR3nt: TGTGCCAGCAGCCCCGCCGGTGTCAGCAACTCCTACGAGCAGTACTTC; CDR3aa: CASSPAGVSNSYEQYF
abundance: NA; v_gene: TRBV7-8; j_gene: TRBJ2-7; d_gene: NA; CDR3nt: TGTGCCAGCAGCTTAGCCCCAGGGGCGTTCTACGAGCAGTACTTC; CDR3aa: CASSLAPGAFYEQYF
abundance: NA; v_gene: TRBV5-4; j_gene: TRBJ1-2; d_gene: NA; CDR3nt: TGTGCCAGCAGCTTGGCTACAGAGAACTATGGCTACACCTTC; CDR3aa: CASSLATENYGYTF
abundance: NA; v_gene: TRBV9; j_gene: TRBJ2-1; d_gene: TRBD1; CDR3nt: TGTGCCAGCAGCGTAGATGGGACAGGGGCTGGTGAGCAGTTCTTC; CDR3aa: CASSVDGTGAGEQFF
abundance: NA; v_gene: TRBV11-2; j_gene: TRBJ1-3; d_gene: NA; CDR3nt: TGTGCCAGCGGGGGAGGTTACTCTGGAAACACCATATATTTT; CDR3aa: CASGGGYSGNTIYF
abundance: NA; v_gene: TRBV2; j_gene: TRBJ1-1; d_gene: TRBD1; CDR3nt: TGTGCCAGCAGTCGGACAGGGGTCTGGGCTTTCTTT; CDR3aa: CASSRTGVWAFF
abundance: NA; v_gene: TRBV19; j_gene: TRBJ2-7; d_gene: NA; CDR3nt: TGTGCCAGTAGTATAGGGACGCTATCCTACGAGCAGTACTTC; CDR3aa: CASSIGTLSYEQYF
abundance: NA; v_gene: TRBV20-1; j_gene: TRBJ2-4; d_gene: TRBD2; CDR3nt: TGCAGTGCCCCTACTAGCGGCATTCAGTACTTC; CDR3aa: CSAPTSGIQYF
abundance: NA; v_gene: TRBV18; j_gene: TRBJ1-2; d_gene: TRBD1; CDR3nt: TGTGCCAGCTCACAAACGACAGGGGGTAACTATGGCTACACCTTC; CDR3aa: CASSQTTGGNYGYTF
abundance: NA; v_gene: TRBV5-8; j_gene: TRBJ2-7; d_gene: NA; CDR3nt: TGTGCCAGCAGCCCGAGAAGCTACGAGCAGTACTTC; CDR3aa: CASSPRSYEQYF
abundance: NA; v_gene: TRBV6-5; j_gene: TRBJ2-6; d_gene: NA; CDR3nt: TGTGCCAGCGGAAGTACGTCTGGGGCCAACGTCCTGACTTTC; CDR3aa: CASGSTSGANVLTF
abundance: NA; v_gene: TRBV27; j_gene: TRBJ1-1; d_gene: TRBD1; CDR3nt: TGTGCCAGCATCTGGGACAGGGGAAAAAGGGGGACTGAAGCTTTCTTT; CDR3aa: CASIWDRGKRGTEAFF
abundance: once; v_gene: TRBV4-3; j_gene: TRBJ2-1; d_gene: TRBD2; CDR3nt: TGCGCCAGCAGCCAAGGTCGGGTAGCGGGGAGGAATGAGCAGTTCTTC; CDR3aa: CASSQGRVAGRNEQFF
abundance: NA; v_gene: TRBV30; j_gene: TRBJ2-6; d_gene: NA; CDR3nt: TGTGCCTGGAGTAAGGGGCTCTCTGGGGCCAACGTCCTGACTTTC; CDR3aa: CAWSKGLSGANVLTF
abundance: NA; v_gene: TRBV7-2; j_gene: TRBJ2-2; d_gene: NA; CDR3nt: TGTGCCAGCAGTAGGAGCTATAACACCGGGGAGCTGTTTTTT; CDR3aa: CASSRSYNTGELFF
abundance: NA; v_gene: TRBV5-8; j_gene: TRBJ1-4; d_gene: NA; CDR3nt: TGTGCCCCGACAGCAGGCTTAGGTGAAAAACTGTTTTTT; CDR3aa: CAPTAGLGEKLFF
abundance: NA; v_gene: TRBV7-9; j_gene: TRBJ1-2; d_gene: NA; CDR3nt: TGTGCCAGCAGCTTAGGCGCCAGGGGAGCATATGGCTACACCTTC; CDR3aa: CASSLGARGAYGYTF
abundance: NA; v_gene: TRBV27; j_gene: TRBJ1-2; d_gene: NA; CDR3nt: TGTGCCAGCAGTTTAGGGGGCGCGGGCTATGGCTACACCTTC; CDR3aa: CASSLGGAGYGYTF
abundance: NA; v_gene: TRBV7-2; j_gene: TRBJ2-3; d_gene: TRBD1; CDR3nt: TGTGCCAGCAGCATCGGGACAGGGAATGTAGAGCAGTATTTT; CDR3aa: CASSIGTGNVEQYF
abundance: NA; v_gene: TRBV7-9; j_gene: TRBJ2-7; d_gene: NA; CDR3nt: TGTGCCAGCAGCTTAGAGAGTAGAAGGCAGTACTTC; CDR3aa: CASSLESRRQYF
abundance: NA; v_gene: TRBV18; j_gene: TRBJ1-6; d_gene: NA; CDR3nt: TGTGCCAGCTCACCAGGCAGGTCGGGTTCACCCCTCCACTTT; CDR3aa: CASSPGRSGSPLHF
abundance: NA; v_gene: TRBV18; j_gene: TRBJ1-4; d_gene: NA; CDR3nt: TGTGCCAGCCAAGATGGGGCGGCTAATGAAAAACTGTTTTTT; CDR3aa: CASQDGAANEKLFF
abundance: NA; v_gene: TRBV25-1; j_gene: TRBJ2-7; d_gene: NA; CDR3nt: TGTGCCATGCCGGGACACTGGTCCTACGAGCAGTACTTC; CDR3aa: CAMPGHWSYEQYF
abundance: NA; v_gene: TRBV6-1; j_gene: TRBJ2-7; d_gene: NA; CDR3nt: TGTGCCAGTCGAATCGGGACGCGGCGGGACGAGCAGTACTTC; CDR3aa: CASRIGTRRDEQYF
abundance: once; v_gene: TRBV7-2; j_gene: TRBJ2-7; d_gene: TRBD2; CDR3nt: TGTGCCAGCAGCGTAACTAGCGGTTACGAGCAGTACTTC; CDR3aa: CASSVTSGYEQYF
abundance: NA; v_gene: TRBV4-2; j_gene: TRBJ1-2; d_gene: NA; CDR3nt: TGTGCCAGCAGCCAAGGATACGACGACACCTATGGCTACACCTTC; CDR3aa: CASSQGYDDTYGYTF
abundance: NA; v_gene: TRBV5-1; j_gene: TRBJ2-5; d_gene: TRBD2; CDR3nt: TGCGCCAGCAGCCCACTAGCGGGGAACCAAGAGACCCAGTACTTC; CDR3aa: CASSPLAGNQETQYF
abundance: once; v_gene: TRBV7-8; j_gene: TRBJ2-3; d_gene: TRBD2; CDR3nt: TGTGCCAGCATCCGCGGGAGAGGGGCCACAGATACGCAGTATTTT; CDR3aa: CASIRGRGATDTQYF
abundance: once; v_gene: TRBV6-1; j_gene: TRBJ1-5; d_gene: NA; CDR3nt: TGTGCCAGCACCCAAATGCAGGGTGGCAATCAGCCCCAGCATTTT; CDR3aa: CASTQMQGGNQPQHF
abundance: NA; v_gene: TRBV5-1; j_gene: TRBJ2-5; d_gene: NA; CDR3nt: TGCGCCAGCGGGAATAGCGGACTGAAAGGAGAGACCCAGTACTTC; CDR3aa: CASGNSGLKGETQYF
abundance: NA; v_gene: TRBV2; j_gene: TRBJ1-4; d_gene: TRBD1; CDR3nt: TGTGCCAGCAGCGAAAACAGGGGTGAAAAACTGTTTTTT; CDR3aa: CASSENRGEKLFF
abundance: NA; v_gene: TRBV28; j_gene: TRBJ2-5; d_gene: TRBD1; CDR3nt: TGTGCCAGCAGTGAACCGGGACAGGTAAAAGAGACCCAGTACTTC; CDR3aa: CASSEPGQVKETQYF
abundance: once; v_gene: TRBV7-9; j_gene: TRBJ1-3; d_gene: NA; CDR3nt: TGTGCCAGCAGCCTCGACAGTCTTGGGGCTGGAAACACCATATATTTT; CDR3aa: CASSLDSLGAGNTIYF
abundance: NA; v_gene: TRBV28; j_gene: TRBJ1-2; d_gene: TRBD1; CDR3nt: TGTGCCAGCAGTTCTGACAGGGTTTATGGCTACACCTTC; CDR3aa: CASSSDRVYGYTF
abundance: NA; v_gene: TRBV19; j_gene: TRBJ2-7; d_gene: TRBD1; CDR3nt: TGTGCCAGTAGTACCGTTACCGGGACAGGGACAGGTCTAGGTTCCTACGAGCAGTACTTC; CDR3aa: CASSTVTGTGTGLGSYEQYF
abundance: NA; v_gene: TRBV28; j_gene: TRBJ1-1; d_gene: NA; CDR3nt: TGTGCCAGCAGACTAACAGGGATGAACACTGAAGCTTTCTTT; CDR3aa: CASRLTGMNTEAFF